Shown below are 31 T cell receptor beta chains from a single sample sequenced in a study of cytotoxic CD8 clonotypes in ibrutinib-treated CLL (dated by TCRdb to the early 2020s). Library preparation used the immunoSEQ multiplex PCR assay. The table was pulled from immuneACCESS by TCRdb, which kept in-frame rearrangements only. Such tables lose some clones; where checked, under half of the loss comes from unresolved V genes, and the rest has no known cause. The table for this sample lists about 310,000 clones; around four fifths of them were counted only once. Of the sample, under 8.5% falls within the top ten clones. This specimen was PBMCs, taken before ibrutinib treatment. These receptors were obtained from a human donor with chronic lymphocytic leukemia.

CDR3 bases: TGTGCCACCAGCAGGACTAGCGGGGGGTACCAAGAGACCCAGTACTTC. Its protein product is CATSRTSGGYQETQYF. V and J are TRBV15 and TRBJ2-5, with TRBD2 matching 13 bases. The CDR3 is 16 amino acids. Germline-derived CDR1 and CDR2 are LNHNV and YYDKDF (reference sequence). V gave up 3 bases and J gave up 0 bases; unmatched junction bases: 1.

In DNA form, the CDR3 reads TGTGCCAGCAGCTTAACCTACAGGGGGTCTAACTATGGCTACACCTTC. Protein: CASSLTYRGSNYGYTF. V is TRBV7-2 and J is TRBJ1-2; 8 bases align to TRBD1. Germline V CDR1 and CDR2: SGHTA, FQGNSA. The CDR3 loop spans 16 amino acids. V lost 2 bases, J lost 0 bases, and 5 bases stayed unmatched.

V usage is TRBV28 and J usage is TRBJ2-5; maybe TRBD1 (5 bases). This CDR3 has 16 residues. Germline V gene lookup returns CDR1 MDHEN and CDR2 SYDVKM. The ends were cut back, 2 bases at V and 5 bases at J, with 18 bases in the middle. The DNA for the CDR3 is TGTGCCAGCAGTTTAAGTGTCGCCCAGGGCGATGAGACCCAGTACTTC. Amino acids: CASSLSVAQGDETQYF. Together with reference TRBV28 and TRBJ2-5, the CDR3 gives the full variable domain: DVKVTQSSRYLVKRTGEKVFLECVQDMDHENMFWYRQDPGLGLRLIYFSYDVKMKEKGDIPEGYSVSREKKERFSLILESASTNQTSMYLCASSLSVAQGDETQYFGPGTRLLVL.

The chain joins TRBV18 to TRBJ1-1; no definite D call. The CDR3 totals 12 residues. Trimming took 3 bases from V and 2 from J, leaving 4 bases between them. Germline V gene sequence: CDR1 KGHSH, CDR2 LQKENI. The CDR3 DNA reads as TGTGCCAGCTCACCGATTAACACTGAAGCTTTCTTT. Translation gives CASSPINTEAFF.

V gene TRBV5-6 combines with J gene TRBJ2-1; no definite D call. Per germline, CDR1 SGHDT and CDR2 YYEEEE. Trimming removed 0 bases from V and 10 bases from J, with 8 bases in between. This CDR3 has 12 residues. CDR3 residues: CASSLGSREQFF. For the CDR3, the DNA is TGTGCCAGCAGCTTGGGATCCCGCGAGCAGTTCTTC.

This chain links TRBV6-4 with TRBJ1-1, with D hard to call. Trimming removed 3 bases from V and 2 bases from J, with 7 bases in between. CDR1 is MRHNA, CDR2 SNTAGT, per germline. The CDR3 length is 13 residues. The CDR3 sequence is CASSEGRNTEAFF. The CDR3 DNA is TGTGCCAGCAGTGAGGGCCGAAACACTGAAGCTTTCTTT.

The chain couples TRBV27 to TRBJ2-5, with D possibly TRBD2 on 6 matching bases. Germline lookup yields CDR1 MNHEY and CDR2 SMNVEV (reference sequence). Trimming left V 7 bases short and J 2 bases short, with 17 bases between. CDR3 length: 15 amino acids. In DNA form, the CDR3 reads TGTGCCAGCACCGAACTAGGTCGGGGGCAAGAGACCCAGTACTTC. Translated: CASTELGRGQETQYF.

J is TRBJ2-5 and V is TRBV7-9, with D possibly TRBD1 on 6 matching bases. Trimming cost V 4 bases and J 5 bases, with 14 bases left between them. Germline V gene data show CDR1 as SEHNR and CDR2 as FQNEAQ (reference sequence). CDR3 size: 14 residues. The CDR3 DNA follows: TGTGCCAGCAGCTACCAGGGGCGGAGGGAGACCCAGTACTTC. As protein: CASSYQGRRETQYF.

This rearrangement joins TRBV5-1 to TRBJ2-6; 9 positions agree with TRBD1. The V gene's germline CDR1 is SGHRS and CDR2 YFSETQ. This CDR3 comprises 17 residues. Trimming at V came to 5 bases and at J to 2 bases, leaving 8 bases not matched to a gene. The CDR3 region is CASRFRQGEAGANVLTF. The DNA for the CDR3 is TGCGCCAGCAGATTCAGACAGGGGGAGGCTGGGGCCAACGTCCTGACTTTC.

The V gene is TRBV7-9, the J gene TRBJ2-7; 13 bases match TRBD2. Germline trimming cut 5 bases from V and 0 bases from J; bases unmatched to any gene: 7. Germline assignment: CDR1 SEHNR and CDR2 FQNEAQ (reference sequence). CDR3 length: 17 amino acids. CDR3 sequence: CASSPGTSGKSSYEQYF. In nucleotides, the CDR3 is TGTGCCAGCAGCCCCGGGACTAGCGGGAAAAGCTCCTACGAGCAGTACTTC.

A remark on this clone: One end of the junction varies from germline; a read error may be responsible. The chain recombines TRBV29-1 with TRBJ2-2; D remains ambiguous. This CDR3 has 13 amino acids. Germline CDR1 SQVTM, CDR2 ANQGSEA. CDR3 sequence reads: CSFESLDTGELFF. CDR3 bases: TGCAGCTTTGAGTCTCTCGACACCGGGGAGCTGTTTTTT.

V usage is TRBV18 and J usage is TRBJ1-3, with D possibly being TRBD1 (5 bases). The ends were cut back, 7 bases at V and 4 bases at J, with 14 bases in the middle. Germline CDR1 is KGHSH and CDR2 is LQKENI. The CDR3 sequence is 14 residues long. CDR3 region: CASFPQATGNTIYF. Written as DNA, the CDR3 is TGTGCCAGCTTCCCACAGGCGACGGGAAACACCATATATTTT.

This clone has a handful of counts. The gene calls are TRBV7-2 and TRBJ2-3; no clear D gene. V dropped 3 bases and J dropped 5 bases, with 6 bases sitting between them. Germline V lookup: CDR1 SGHTA, CDR2 FQGNSA. The CDR3 sequence is 12 residues long. CDR3 amino acids: CASSFPGDTQYF. CDR3 coding DNA: TGTGCCAGCAGCTTTCCGGGAGATACGCAGTATTTT.

The chain uses TRBV27 and TRBJ2-5, with 9 positions matching TRBD2. Unmatched junction bases numbered 11, after V lost 5 bases and J lost 4 bases. CDR1 is MNHEY, CDR2 SMNVEV, per germline (reference sequence). CDR3 length: 16 amino acids. CDR3 DNA: TGTGCCAGCAGTCTCTATAGCGGGAGCTATCGAGAGACCCAGTACTTC. This encodes CASSLYSGSYRETQYF.

The V call is TRBV27, the J call TRBJ2-7, with D tentatively TRBD1 (5 bases). V was pared by 3 bases and J by 3 bases, with 12 bases between. CDR3 length equals 14 residues. Per germline, CDR1 MNHEY and CDR2 SMNVEV (reference sequence). The CDR3 is CASSFRERNYEQYF. As DNA, the CDR3 is TGTGCCAGCAGTTTCAGGGAACGAAACTACGAGCAGTACTTC.

This chain links TRBV5-1 with TRBJ2-1; no clear D. V was cut by 4 bases and J by 3 bases, with 11 bases left in between. This CDR3 has 14 amino acids. From germline, CDR1 is SGHRS and CDR2 YFSETQ. The CDR3 region is CASSLQADYNEQFF. In DNA, the CDR3 is TGCGCCAGCAGCCTCCAGGCAGACTACAATGAGCAGTTCTTC.

V usage is TRBV5-6 and J usage is TRBJ2-7, with 7 positions matching TRBD1. J was trimmed by 3 bases and V by 5 bases; bases with no gene match: 8. This CDR3 is built from 14 residues. Germline values: CDR1 SGHDT, CDR2 YYEEEE. The CDR3 is CASSKQGIHYEQYF. The CDR3 DNA reads as TGTGCCAGCAGTAAACAGGGGATTCACTACGAGCAGTACTTC. Variable domain in full (rest from reference TRBV5-6 and TRBJ2-7): DAGVTQSPTHLIKTRGQQVTLRCSPKSGHDTVSWYQQALGQGPQFIFQYYEEEERQRGNFPDRFSGHQFPNYSSELNVNALLLGDSALYLCASSKQGIHYEQYFGPGTRLTVT.

This rearrangement joins TRBV4-1 to TRBJ2-5, with 7 bases matching TRBD1. The CDR3 runs to 14 residues. Trimming at V came to 0 bases and at J to 5 bases, leaving 3 bases not matched to a gene. From germline, CDR1 is MGHRA and CDR2 YSYEKL. The CDR3 sequence is CASSQEGRGETQYF. DNA of the CDR3: TGCGCCAGCAGCCAAGAGGGCAGGGGGGAGACCCAGTACTTC.

The genes are TRBV27 and TRBJ2-7, with TRBD2 as a possible D gene (5 bases). The V and J ends lost 5 bases and 3 bases respectively, with 14 bases between them. The CDR3 covers 14 residues. The germline gives CDR1 MNHEY, CDR2 SMNVEV (reference sequence). CDR3 region: CASSHTTSFYEQYF. The CDR3 DNA is TGTGCCAGCAGTCATACCACTAGTTTCTACGAGCAGTACTTC.

This clone was seen a few times. The genes are TRBV27 and TRBJ2-1; TRBD1 is a possible D gene (6 bases). CDR1 is MNHEY and CDR2 is SMNVEV in the germline V gene (reference sequence). V was cut by 4 bases and J by 6 bases, with 22 bases left in between. This CDR3 has 17 amino acids. The CDR3 sequence: CASSSTSTGFRFNEQFF. The DNA for the CDR3 is TGTGCCAGCAGTTCTACCTCAACAGGGTTTCGTTTCAATGAGCAGTTCTTC.

This chain links TRBV30 with TRBJ1-2; D is perhaps TRBD1 (5 bases). This CDR3 comprises 18 residues. V lost 1 base and J 4 bases, leaving 25 bases between the germline ends. Germline CDR1 reads GTSNPN; CDR2 reads SVGIG (reference sequence). The CDR3 bases are TGTGCCTGGAGTGAGGGTCCAACTCCGGGACTGATGACCTATGGCTACACCTTC. This sequence encodes CAWSEGPTPGLMTYGYTF.

Points on this clone: In the same sample, other DNA sequences code for this CDR3. The chain carries TRBV7-9 and TRBJ2-7; TRBD1 or TRBD2 may be the D gene (5 bases each). Germline assignment: CDR1 SEHNR and CDR2 FQNEAQ (reference sequence). This CDR3 is 14 amino acids long. Trimming stripped 1 base from V and 0 bases from J, with 7 bases between. The CDR3 here is CASSLGGTSYEQYF. The CDR3 DNA follows: TGTGCCAGCAGCTTAGGGGGGACCTCCTACGAGCAGTACTTC.

This sequence joins TRBV7-2 and TRBJ2-1, with TRBD2 matching 7 bases. CDR1 and CDR2 from the germline V gene are SGHTA and FQGNSA. V was pared by 5 bases and J by 3 bases, with 4 bases of the junction left unmatched. This CDR3 spans 14 amino acids. The CDR3 spells CASSPRTSYNEQFF. The DNA for the CDR3 is TGTGCCAGCAGCCCCAGGACTAGCTACAATGAGCAGTTCTTC.

This chain links TRBV11-3 with TRBJ1-1, with 8 bases matching TRBD1. The germline V gene has CDR1 SGHNT and CDR2 YENEEA. V lost 1 base and J lost 4; bases outside the gene matches: 2. The CDR3 extends over 14 amino acids. The CDR3 here is CASSLADRGTEAFF. CDR3 coding DNA: TGTGCCAGCAGCTTAGCTGACAGGGGCACTGAAGCTTTCTTT.

The V and J genes are TRBV2 and TRBJ2-3, with no clear D. V was cut by 1 base and J by 4 bases, with 3 bases left in between. Per germline, CDR1 SNHLY and CDR2 FYNNEI. The CDR3 loop spans 12 amino acids. Here the CDR3 reads CASSEGADTQYF. CDR3 DNA sequence: TGTGCCAGCAGTGAAGGCGCAGATACGCAGTATTTT.

The chain combines TRBV9 with TRBJ2-3; 7 bases are a match to TRBD2. Germline V gene data show CDR1 as SGDLS and CDR2 as YYNGEE. V gave up 0 bases and J gave up 4 bases; unmatched junction bases: 11. The CDR3 spans 17 residues. CDR3 loop: CASSVGGGRGRADTQYF. As DNA, the CDR3 is TGTGCCAGCAGCGTAGGCGGCGGGAGAGGAAGGGCAGATACGCAGTATTTT. The variable domain in full, with the rest retrieved from reference TRBV9 and TRBJ2-3, is DSGVTQTPKHLITATGQRVTLRCSPRSGDLSVYWYQQSLDQGLQFLIQYYNGEERAKGNILERFSAQQFPDLHSELNLSSLELGDSALYFCASSVGGGRGRADTQYFGPGTRLTVL.

The rearrangement uses TRBV27 and TRBJ2-2; D not resolved. Germline assignment: CDR1 MNHEY and CDR2 SMNVEV (reference sequence). Between the trimmed V and J ends, which lost 8 bases and 5 bases, there was a span of 6 bases. The CDR3 totals 11 residues. CDR3 residues: CASGRTGELFF. CDR3 sequence (DNA): TGTGCCAGCGGTAGGACCGGGGAGCTGTTTTTT.

This clone was seen a few times. The V call is TRBV4-1, the J call TRBJ2-7, with D uncertain. Germline lookup yields CDR1 MGHRA and CDR2 YSYEKL. This CDR3 is 15 amino acids long. V shed 3 bases and J shed 0 bases, with 12 bases lying between them. CDR3 in DNA: TGCGCCAGCAGCCAGGGTTCCATGAACTCCTACGAGCAGTACTTC. Translation gives CASSQGSMNSYEQYF.

This clone was seen a handful of times. The chain links TRBV28 to TRBJ1-2; D may be TRBD1 (5 bases). Germline V lookup: CDR1 MDHEN, CDR2 SYDVKM. The CDR3 is 15 amino acids. Trimming shortened V by 7 bases and J by 5 bases, and 20 bases separated the two germline ends. The chain's CDR3 is CASTLIWGPPYGYTF. The CDR3 DNA follows: TGTGCCAGCACCCTGATCTGGGGCCCCCCTTATGGCTACACCTTC.

This clone was seen only once. This sequence joins TRBV9 and TRBJ1-2; 8 bases line up with TRBD1. The trim removed 4 bases at V and 6 bases at J, leaving 2 bases unmatched. Germline loops: CDR1 SGDLS, CDR2 YYNGEE. This CDR3 has 12 amino acids. This CDR3 reads CASSPTGDGYTF. The CDR3 DNA reads as TGTGCCAGCAGCCCGACAGGGGATGGCTACACCTTC.

J is TRBJ2-5 and V is TRBV30; D might be TRBD1 or TRBD2, each matching 5 bases. From germline, CDR1 is GTSNPN and CDR2 SVGIG (reference sequence). V gave up 8 bases and J gave up 1 base, with 14 bases separating them. The CDR3 loop spans 13 amino acids. The CDR3 DNA sequence: TGTGCCCACCGCCAAGGGACCCAAGAGACCCAGTACTTC. As protein: CAHRQGTQETQYF.